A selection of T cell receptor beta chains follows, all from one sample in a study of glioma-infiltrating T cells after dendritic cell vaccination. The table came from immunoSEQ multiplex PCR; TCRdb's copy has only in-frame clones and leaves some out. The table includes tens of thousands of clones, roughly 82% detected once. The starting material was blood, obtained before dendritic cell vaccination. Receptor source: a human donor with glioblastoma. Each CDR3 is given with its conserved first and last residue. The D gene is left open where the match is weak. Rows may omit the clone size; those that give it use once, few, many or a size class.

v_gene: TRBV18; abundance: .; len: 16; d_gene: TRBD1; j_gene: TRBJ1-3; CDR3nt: TGTGCCAGCTCACAGGGACAGGGTGCTTCTGGAAACACCATATATTTT; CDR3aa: CASSQGQGASGNTIYF
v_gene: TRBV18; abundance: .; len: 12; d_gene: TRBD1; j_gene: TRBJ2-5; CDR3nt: TGTGCCAGCTCATCGACAGGGGAGACCCAGTACTTC; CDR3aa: CASSSTGETQYF
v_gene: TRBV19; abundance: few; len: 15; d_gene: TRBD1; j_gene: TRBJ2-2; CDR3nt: TGTGCCAGTAGTATCACGGGACAGGGGACCGGGGAGCTGTTTTTT; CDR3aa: CASSITGQGTGELFF
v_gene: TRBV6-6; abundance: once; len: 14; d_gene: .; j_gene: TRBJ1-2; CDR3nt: TGTGCCAGCAACCAAAAAACGGGGTCCGGAGGCTACACCTTC; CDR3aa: CASNQKTGSGGYTF
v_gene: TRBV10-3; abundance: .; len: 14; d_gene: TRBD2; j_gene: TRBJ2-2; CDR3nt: TGTGCCGCTACTAGCGGGATCGGCACCGGGGAGCTGTTTTTT; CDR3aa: CAATSGIGTGELFF
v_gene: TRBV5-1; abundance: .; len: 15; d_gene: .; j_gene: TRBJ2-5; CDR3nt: TGCGCCAGCAGCTTGGTGGACTACCTAAGAGAGTCCCAGTACTTC; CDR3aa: CASSLVDYLRESQYF
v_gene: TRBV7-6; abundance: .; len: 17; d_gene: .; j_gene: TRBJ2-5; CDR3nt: TGTGCCAGCAGCGGTGGGATCGGGAACCCGTACCAAGAGACCCAGTACTTC; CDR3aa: CASSGGIGNPYQETQYF
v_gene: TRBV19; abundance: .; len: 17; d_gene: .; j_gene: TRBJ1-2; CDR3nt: TGTGCCAGTAGTATAGTCCAGGGGTTTGATTTGAACTATGGCTACACCTTC; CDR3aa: CASSIVQGFDLNYGYTF
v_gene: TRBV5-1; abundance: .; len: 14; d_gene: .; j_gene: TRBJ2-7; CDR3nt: TGCGCCAGCAGCTCGACAGGTCCTGGCGACGAGCAGTACTTC; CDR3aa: CASSSTGPGDEQYF
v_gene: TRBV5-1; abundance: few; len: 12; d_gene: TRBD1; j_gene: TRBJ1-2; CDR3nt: TGCGCCAGCGGGACAGGGGATTATGGCTACACCTTC; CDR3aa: CASGTGDYGYTF
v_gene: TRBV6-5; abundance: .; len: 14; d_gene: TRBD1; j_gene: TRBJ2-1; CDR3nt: TGTGCCAGCAGCCCCCGACAGGGTTACAATGAGCAGTTCTTC; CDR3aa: CASSPRQGYNEQFF
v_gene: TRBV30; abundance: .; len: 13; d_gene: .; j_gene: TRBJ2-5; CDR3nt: TGTGCCTGGAAAGTGACACAACAAGAGACCCAGTACTTC; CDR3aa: CAWKVTQQETQYF
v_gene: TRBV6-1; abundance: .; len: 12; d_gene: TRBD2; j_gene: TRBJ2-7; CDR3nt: TGTGCCAACGGGAGGGGGGGCTACGAGCAGTACTTC; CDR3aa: CANGRGGYEQYF
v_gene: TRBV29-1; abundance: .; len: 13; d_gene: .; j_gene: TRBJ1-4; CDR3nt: TGCAGCGTTACATATGCAACTAATGAAAAACTGTTTTTT; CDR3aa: CSVTYATNEKLFF
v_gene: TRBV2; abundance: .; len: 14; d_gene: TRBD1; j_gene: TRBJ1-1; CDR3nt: TGTGCCAGCAGGACCCCAGGGGGGAACACTGAAGCTTTCTTT; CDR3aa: CASRTPGGNTEAFF
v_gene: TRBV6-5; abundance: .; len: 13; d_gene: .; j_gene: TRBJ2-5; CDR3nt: TGTGCCAGCAGTTACGTCCCAGAAGAGACCCAGTACTTC; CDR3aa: CASSYVPEETQYF
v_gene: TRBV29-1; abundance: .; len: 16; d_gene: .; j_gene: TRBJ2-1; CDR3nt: TGCAGCGTTGAATGGTTGTCCTACCGAACCTACAATGAGCAGTTCTTC; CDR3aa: CSVEWLSYRTYNEQFF
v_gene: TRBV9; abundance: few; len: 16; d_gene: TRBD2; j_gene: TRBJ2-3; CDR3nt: TGTGCCAGCAGCGTACAAAGCGGGGTTAGCACAGATACGCAGTATTTT; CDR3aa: CASSVQSGVSTDTQYF
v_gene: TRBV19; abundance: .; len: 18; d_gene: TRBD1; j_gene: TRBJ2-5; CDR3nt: TGTGCCAGTAGTCTAACCGGGACAGGGGGCGTTTGGGGAGAGACCCAGTACTTC; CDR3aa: CASSLTGTGGVWGETQYF
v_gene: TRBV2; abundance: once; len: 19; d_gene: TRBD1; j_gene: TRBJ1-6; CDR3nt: TGTGCCAGCAGGAATTTCCGGGACAGGGGCCCGTCTCGAAATTCACCCCTCCACTTT; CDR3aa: CASRNFRDRGPSRNSPLHF
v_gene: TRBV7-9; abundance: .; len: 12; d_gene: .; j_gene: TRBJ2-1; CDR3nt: TGTGCCAGCAGCTCGATAGCGAATGAGCAGTTCTTC; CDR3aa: CASSSIANEQFF
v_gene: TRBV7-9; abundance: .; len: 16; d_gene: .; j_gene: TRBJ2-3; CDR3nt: TGTGCCAGCAGCTTAAGTCGCAGGGTATTAACAGATACGCAGTATTTT; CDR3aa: CASSLSRRVLTDTQYF